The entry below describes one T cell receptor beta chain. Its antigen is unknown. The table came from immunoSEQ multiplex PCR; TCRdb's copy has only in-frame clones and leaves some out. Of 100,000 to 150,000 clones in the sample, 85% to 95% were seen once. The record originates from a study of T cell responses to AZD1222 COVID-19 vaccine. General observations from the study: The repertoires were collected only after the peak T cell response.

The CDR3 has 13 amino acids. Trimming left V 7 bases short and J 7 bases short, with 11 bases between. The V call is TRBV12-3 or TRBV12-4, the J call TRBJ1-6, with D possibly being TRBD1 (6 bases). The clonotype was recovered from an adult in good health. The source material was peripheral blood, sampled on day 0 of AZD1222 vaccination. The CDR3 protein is CASTRDTNSPLHF. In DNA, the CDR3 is TGTGCCAGCACCCGGGACACCAATTCACCCCTCCACTTT.